This is a list of T cell receptor beta chains from one sample in a study of CD8 T cells in ankylosing spondylitis. In TCRdb, the 5' RACE reads were re-called with MiXCR into one record per CDR3 protein. The sample lists over 200,000 distinct CDR3 sequences, about 10% occurring once. Sequenced material: blood, either unsorted or a sorted T cell fraction (not recorded which). The origin of the receptors is a male donor with ankylosing spondylitis or in good health (not recorded which). Each CDR3 is given with its conserved first and last residue. A D gene is named only where the DNA matches it firmly. Size is stated for part of the rows, as once, few or many counts, or as a class when the clone is expanded.

cdr3_aa: CATSDRTSGGKETQYF
cdr3_nt: TGTGCCACCAGTGATCGGACTAGCGGGGGAAAAGAGACCCAGTACTTC
d_call: TRBD2
clone_size: many
v_call: TRBV24-1
j_call: TRBJ2-5

cdr3_aa: CASSWDVDGYTF
cdr3_nt: TGTGCCAGCAGCTGGGACGTGGATGGCTACACCTTC
d_call: .
clone_size: few
v_call: TRBV5-6
j_call: TRBJ1-2

cdr3_aa: CASPPPHRGHDGYTF
cdr3_nt: TGTGCCAGCCCCCCTCCACACAGGGGGCACGATGGCTACACCTTC
d_call: TRBD1
clone_size: many
v_call: TRBV27
j_call: TRBJ1-2

cdr3_aa: CASSLRLGEGYEQYF
cdr3_nt: TGTGCCAGCAGCTTACGTTTGGGGGAAGGCTACGAGCAGTACTTC
d_call: .
clone_size: few
v_call: TRBV7-2
j_call: TRBJ2-7

cdr3_aa: CASSLGATDYNEQFF
cdr3_nt: TGTGCCAGCAGCTTGGGGGCGACAGATTACAATGAGCAGTTCTTC
d_call: .
clone_size: many
v_call: TRBV7-2
j_call: TRBJ2-1

cdr3_aa: CASSLDGRGSYGYTF
cdr3_nt: TGCGCCAGCAGCTTGGATGGCAGGGGTAGCTATGGCTACACCTTC
d_call: .
clone_size: many
v_call: TRBV5-1
j_call: TRBJ1-2

cdr3_aa: CASSFNTGTGPLTGANVLTF
cdr3_nt: TGCGCCAGCAGCTTTAACACCGGGACAGGGCCCCTTACTGGGGCCAACGTCCTGACTTTC
d_call: TRBD1
clone_size: many
v_call: TRBV5-1
j_call: TRBJ2-6

cdr3_aa: CASSLQFVQGAYGYTF
cdr3_nt: TGCGCCAGCAGCTTGCAGTTTGTGCAGGGGGCGTATGGCTACACCTTC
d_call: TRBD1
clone_size: many
v_call: TRBV5-1
j_call: TRBJ1-2

cdr3_aa: CASSLGESHNQPQHF
cdr3_nt: TGCGCCAGCAGCTTGGGTGAGTCGCACAATCAGCCCCAGCATTTT
d_call: .
clone_size: few
v_call: TRBV5-1
j_call: TRBJ1-5

cdr3_aa: CASRRQSGTEGTGELFF
cdr3_nt: TGCGCCAGCAGGCGACAGTCCGGGACGGAGGGGACCGGGGAGCTGTTTTTT
d_call: .
clone_size: .
v_call: TRBV5-1
j_call: TRBJ2-2